Listed here are 2 T cell receptor beta chains from one sample, sequenced in a study of cytomegalovirus exposure and HLA in healthy donors. The PCR employed 60 Vbeta primers together with 13 Jbeta primers. Here immunoSEQ multiplex PCR was the method, and the copy in TCRdb shows in-frame clones only, minus some. The sample records some 190,000 clones, 80% to 90% being singletons. Sequencing was done on a sample of PBMCs. The receptors stem from a male donor in good health and CMV-seronegative.

This clone came up a few times. The chain is built from TRBV5-1 and TRBJ1-2; no clear D gene. There are 12 residues in the CDR3. Trimming left V 4 bases short and J 2 bases short, with 6 bases between. Germline lookup yields CDR1 SGHRS and CDR2 YFSETQ. Here the CDR3 DNA reads TGCGCCAGCAGCCCGGGGAACTATGGCTACACCTTC. This sequence encodes CASSPGNYGYTF.

V usage is TRBV4-3 and J usage is TRBJ1-1; 7 nucleotides agree with TRBD1. CDR1 is LGHNA, CDR2 YSLEER, per germline. The CDR3 consists of 17 residues. Trimming took 0 bases from V and 3 from J; bases not matched to a gene: 10. The CDR3 sequence: CASSQDPTGWAYTEAFF. For the CDR3, the DNA is TGCGCCAGCAGCCAAGACCCGACAGGGTGGGCGTACACTGAAGCTTTCTTT.